This paragraph covers one T cell receptor beta chain sequence. Measured with immunoSEQ multiplex PCR; TCRdb has only the in-frame clones, and not every one. Of over 650,000 clones listed, roughly 86% are singletons. This sample stems from a study of shared T cell receptors in the human thymus. Germline CDR1 is KGHSH and CDR2 is LQKENI. V was pared by 0 bases and J by 0 bases, with 18 bases between. CDR3 length: 20 amino acids. The sample also formed part of further work on human thymus T cells.

This sequence was found in a boy under two years old with a congenital heart defect. The chain joins TRBV18 to TRBJ2-6; perhaps TRBD2 as D (5 bases). The source material was thymocytes. The CDR3 nucleotides are TGTGCCAGCTCACCACCTGGGGAGCAGGCCCCCCACTCTGGGGCCAACGTCCTGACTTTC. Protein sequence: CASSPPGEQAPHSGANVLTF.